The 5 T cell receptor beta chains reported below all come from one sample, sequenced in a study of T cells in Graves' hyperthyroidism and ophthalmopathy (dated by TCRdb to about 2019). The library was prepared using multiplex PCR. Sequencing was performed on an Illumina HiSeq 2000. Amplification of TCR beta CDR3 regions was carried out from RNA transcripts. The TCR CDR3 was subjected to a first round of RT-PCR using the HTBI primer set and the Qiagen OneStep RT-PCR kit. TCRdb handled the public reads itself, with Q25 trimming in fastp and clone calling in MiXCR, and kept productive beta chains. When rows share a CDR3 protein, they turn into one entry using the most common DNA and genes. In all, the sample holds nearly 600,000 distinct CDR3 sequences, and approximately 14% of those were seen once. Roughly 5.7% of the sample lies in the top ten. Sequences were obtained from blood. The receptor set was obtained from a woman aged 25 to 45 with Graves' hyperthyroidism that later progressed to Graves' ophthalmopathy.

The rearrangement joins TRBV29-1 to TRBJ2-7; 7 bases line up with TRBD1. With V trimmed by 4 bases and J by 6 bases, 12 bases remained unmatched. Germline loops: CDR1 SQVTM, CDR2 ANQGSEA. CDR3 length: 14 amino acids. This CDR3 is CSVGFWQGVGEQYF. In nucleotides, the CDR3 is TGCAGCGTTGGCTTCTGGCAGGGGGTGGGCGAGCAGTACTTC.

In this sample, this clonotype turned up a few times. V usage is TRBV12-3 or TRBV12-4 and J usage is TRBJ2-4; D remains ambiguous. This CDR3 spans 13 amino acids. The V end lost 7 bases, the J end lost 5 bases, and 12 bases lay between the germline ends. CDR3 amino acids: CASTPGLQNIQYF. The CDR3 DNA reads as TGTGCCAGCACCCCGGGCTTACAAAACATTCAGTACTTC.

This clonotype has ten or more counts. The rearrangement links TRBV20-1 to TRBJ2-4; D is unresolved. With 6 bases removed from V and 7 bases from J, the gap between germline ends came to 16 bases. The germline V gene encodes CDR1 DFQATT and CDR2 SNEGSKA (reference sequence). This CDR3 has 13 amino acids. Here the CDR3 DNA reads TGCAGTGCCCGAGACGGGCGTCGGAACATTCAGTACTTC. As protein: CSARDGRRNIQYF.

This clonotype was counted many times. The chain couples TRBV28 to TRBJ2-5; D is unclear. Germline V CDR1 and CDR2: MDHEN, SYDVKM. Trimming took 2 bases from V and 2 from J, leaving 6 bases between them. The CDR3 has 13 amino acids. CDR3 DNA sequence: TGTGCCAGCAGTTTAAAGGTACAAGAGACCCAGTACTTC. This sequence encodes CASSLKVQETQYF.

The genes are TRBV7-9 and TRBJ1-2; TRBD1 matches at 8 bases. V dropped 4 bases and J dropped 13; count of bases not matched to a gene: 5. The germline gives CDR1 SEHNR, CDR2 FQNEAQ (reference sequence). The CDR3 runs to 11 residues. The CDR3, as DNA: TGTGCCAGCAGCTCCTCCGACAGGGGCACCTTC. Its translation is CASSSSDRGTF.